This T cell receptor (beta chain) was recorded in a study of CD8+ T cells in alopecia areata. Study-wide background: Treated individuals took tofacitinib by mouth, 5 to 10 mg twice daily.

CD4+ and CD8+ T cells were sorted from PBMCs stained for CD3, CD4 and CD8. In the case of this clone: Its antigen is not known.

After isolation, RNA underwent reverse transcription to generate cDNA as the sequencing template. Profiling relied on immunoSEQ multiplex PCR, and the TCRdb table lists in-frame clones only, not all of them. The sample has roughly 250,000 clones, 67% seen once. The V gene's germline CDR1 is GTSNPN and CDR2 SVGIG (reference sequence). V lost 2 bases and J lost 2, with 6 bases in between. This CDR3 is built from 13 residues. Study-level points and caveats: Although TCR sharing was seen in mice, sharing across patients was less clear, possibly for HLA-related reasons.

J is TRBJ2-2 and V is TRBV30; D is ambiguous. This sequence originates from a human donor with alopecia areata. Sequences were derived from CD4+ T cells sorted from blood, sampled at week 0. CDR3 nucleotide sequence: TGTGCCTGGAGTACCAGTAACACCGGGGAGCTGTTTTTT. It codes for CAWSTSNTGELFF.